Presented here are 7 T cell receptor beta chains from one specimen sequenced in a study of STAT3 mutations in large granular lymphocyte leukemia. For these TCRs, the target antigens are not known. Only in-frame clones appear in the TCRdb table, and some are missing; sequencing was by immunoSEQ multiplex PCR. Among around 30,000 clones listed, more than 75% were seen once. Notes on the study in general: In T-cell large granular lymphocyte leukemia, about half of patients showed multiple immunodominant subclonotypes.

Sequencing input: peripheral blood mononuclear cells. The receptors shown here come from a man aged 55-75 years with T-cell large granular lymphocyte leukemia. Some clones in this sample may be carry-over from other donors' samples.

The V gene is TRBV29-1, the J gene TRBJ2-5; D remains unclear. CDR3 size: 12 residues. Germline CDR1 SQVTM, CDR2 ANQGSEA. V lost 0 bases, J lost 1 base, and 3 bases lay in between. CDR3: CSVEDSQETQYF. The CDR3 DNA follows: TGCAGCGTTGAAGACAGCCAAGAGACCCAGTACTTC.

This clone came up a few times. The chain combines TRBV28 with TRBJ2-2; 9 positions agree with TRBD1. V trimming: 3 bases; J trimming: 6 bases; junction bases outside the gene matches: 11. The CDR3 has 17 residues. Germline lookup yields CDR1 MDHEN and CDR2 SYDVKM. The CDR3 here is CASSLPPGQGWAGELFF. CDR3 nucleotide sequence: TGTGCCAGCAGTTTGCCTCCGGGACAGGGTTGGGCCGGGGAGCTGTTTTTT. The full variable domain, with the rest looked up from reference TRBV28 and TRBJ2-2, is DVKVTQSSRYLVKRTGEKVFLECVQDMDHENMFWYRQDPGLGLRLIYFSYDVKMKEKGDIPEGYSVSREKKERFSLILESASTNQTSMYLCASSLPPGQGWAGELFFGEGSRLTVL.

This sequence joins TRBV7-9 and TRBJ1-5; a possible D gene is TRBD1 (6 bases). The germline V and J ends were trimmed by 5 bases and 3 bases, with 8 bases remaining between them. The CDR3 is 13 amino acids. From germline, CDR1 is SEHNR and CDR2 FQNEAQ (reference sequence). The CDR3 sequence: CASSRDNNQPQHF. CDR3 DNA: TGTGCCAGCAGCAGGGACAACAATCAGCCCCAGCATTTT.

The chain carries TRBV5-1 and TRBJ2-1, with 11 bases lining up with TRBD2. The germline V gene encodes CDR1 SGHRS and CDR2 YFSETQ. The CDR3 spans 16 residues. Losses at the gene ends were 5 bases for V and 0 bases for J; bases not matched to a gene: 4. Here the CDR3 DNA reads TGCGCCAGCAGACTTAGCGGGAGGGGCTCCTACAATGAGCAGTTCTTC. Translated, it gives CASRLSGRGSYNEQFF.

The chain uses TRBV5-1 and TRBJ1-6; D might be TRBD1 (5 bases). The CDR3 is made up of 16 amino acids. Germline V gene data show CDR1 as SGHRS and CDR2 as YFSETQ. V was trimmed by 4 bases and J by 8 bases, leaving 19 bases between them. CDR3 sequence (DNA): TGCGCCAGCAGCAGGGGTCAGGTTCAGGGAGATTCACCCCTCCACTTT. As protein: CASSRGQVQGDSPLHF. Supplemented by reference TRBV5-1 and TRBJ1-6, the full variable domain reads KAGVTQTPRYLIKTRGQQVTLSCSPISGHRSVSWYQQTPGQGLQFLFEYFSETQRNKGNFPGRFSGRQFSNSRSEMNVSTLELGDSALYLCASSRGQVQGDSPLHFGNGTRLTVT.

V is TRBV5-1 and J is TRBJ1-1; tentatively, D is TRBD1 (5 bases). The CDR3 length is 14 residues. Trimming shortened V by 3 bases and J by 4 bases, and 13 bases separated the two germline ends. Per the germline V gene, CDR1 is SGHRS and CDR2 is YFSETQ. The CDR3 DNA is TGCGCCAGCAGCTGGGGGACCGGGGGCACTGAAGCTTTCTTT. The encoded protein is CASSWGTGGTEAFF.

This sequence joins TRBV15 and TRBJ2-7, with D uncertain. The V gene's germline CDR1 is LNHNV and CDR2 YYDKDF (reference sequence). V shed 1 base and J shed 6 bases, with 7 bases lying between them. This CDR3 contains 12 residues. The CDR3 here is CATSRASPEQYF. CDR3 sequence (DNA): TGTGCCACCAGCAGAGCTTCCCCCGAGCAGTACTTC.